A selection of T cell receptor beta chains follows, all from one sample in a study of cytomegalovirus exposure and HLA in healthy donors. Assay: immunoSEQ multiplex PCR; the TCRdb copy retains only in-frame clones and omits some. The data hold 90,000 to 120,000 clones, with 76% observed a single time. The source material was PBMCs. Receptor source: a woman between 45 and 65 years old in good health and CMV-seropositive. The CDR3 runs from the conserved cysteine through the conserved F or W. The order of the fields is D gene, clone size, V gene, J gene, CDR3 protein, CDR3 DNA. The D gene is left open where the match is weak. Size tells how often a clone was seen (once, few, many) or the class of an expanded clone, and some rows leave it out.

>.|.|TRBV7-9|TRBJ2-1
CASSSSRANEQFF
TGTGCCAGCAGCTCTTCCAGGGCGAATGAGCAGTTCTTC
>.|few|TRBV30|TRBJ2-3
CAWSVRRADTQYF
TGTGCCTGGAGTGTGAGGAGGGCAGATACGCAGTATTTT
>.|.|TRBV27|TRBJ1-5
CASWEGNQPQHF
TGTGCCAGCTGGGAGGGGAATCAGCCCCAGCATTTT
>TRBD1|.|TRBV16|TRBJ2-7
CASSQGTEHYEQYF
TGTGCCAGCAGCCAAGGGACAGAACACTACGAGCAGTACTTC
>.|once|TRBV18|TRBJ2-3
CASSPEGNTQYF
TGTGCCAGCTCACCAGAGGGAAATACGCAGTATTTT
>TRBD1|once|TRBV18|TRBJ2-1
CASSLGYRGNNEQFF
TGTGCCAGCTCCCTGGGGTACAGGGGTAACAATGAGCAGTTCTTC
>.|.|TRBV7-9|TRBJ2-3
CASSLGQGDTQYF
TGTGCCAGCAGCTTAGGTCAGGGAGATACGCAGTATTTT
>.|.|TRBV19|TRBJ2-1
CASSMRGLDEQFF
TGTGCCAGTAGTATGCGGGGACTGGATGAGCAGTTCTTC
>.|.|TRBV4-1|TRBJ1-4
CASSQGGGVTNEKLFF
TGCGCCAGCAGCCAAGGCGGGGGGGTAACTAATGAAAAACTGTTTTTT
>.|once|TRBV15|TRBJ1-2
CATSRVRAAALRGYTF
TGTGCCACCAGCAGGGTGAGAGCGGCCGCTTTGAGGGGCTACACCTTC
>TRBD1|.|TRBV19|TRBJ1-2
CASTDQGAIKSVGYTF
TGTGCCAGTACGGACCAGGGGGCGATCAAATCGGTTGGCTACACCTTC
>TRBD1|.|TRBV30|TRBJ2-5
CAWSPTGGETQYF
TGTGCCTGGAGTCCGACAGGGGGAGAGACCCAGTACTTC
>.|.|TRBV6-6|TRBJ1-1
CASSLGQLAFF
TGTGCCAGCAGTCTAGGACAGTTGGCTTTCTTT
>.|.|TRBV7-7|TRBJ2-1
CASSLGGPTSTGRNEQFF
TGTGCTAGCAGCTTAGGGGGCCCGACTAGCACAGGCCGCAATGAGCAGTTCTTC
>TRBD2|.|TRBV19|TRBJ2-1
CASSPTSEYYNEQFF
TGTGCCAGTAGTCCGACTAGCGAATACTACAATGAGCAGTTCTTC
>TRBD1|once|TRBV11-1|TRBJ2-1
CASSLLFGQGDNEQFF
TGTGCCAGCAGCCTCTTGTTCGGACAGGGGGACAATGAGCAGTTCTTC
>.|.|TRBV30|TRBJ1-1
CAWNKHRTTPNTEAFF
TGTGCCTGGAATAAACATCGGACAACTCCGAACACTGAAGCTTTCTTT
>TRBD1|.|TRBV20-1|TRBJ1-2
CRPGGSGYTF
TGCAGACCAGGGGGCTCTGGCTACACCTTC
>TRBD2|.|TRBV14|TRBJ2-1
CASSQQIGIAGTDEQFF
TGTGCCAGCAGCCAGCAGATCGGGATAGCGGGAACCGATGAGCAGTTCTTC
>TRBD1|.|TRBV2|TRBJ1-2
CASSDRTGAYGYTF
TGTGCCAGCAGTGACAGGACAGGGGCCTATGGCTACACCTTC
>TRBD2|.|TRBV5-1|TRBJ2-3
CASSSTSSGDTQYF
TGCGCCAGCAGCTCGACTAGCTCGGGAGATACGCAGTATTTT
>.|.|TRBV27|TRBJ1-5
CASSLVSGNQPQHF
TGTGCCAGCAGTTTAGTATCGGGGAATCAGCCCCAGCATTTT
>TRBD2|.|TRBV9|TRBJ2-1
CASSPPNGGALEQFF
TGTGCCAGCAGCCCTCCAAACGGGGGGGCTCTTGAGCAGTTCTTC